The rows below give T cell receptor beta chains drawn from one sample of a study of OX40 agonist ivuxolimab in advanced cancers. The table came from immunoSEQ multiplex PCR; TCRdb's copy has only in-frame clones and leaves some out. The repertoire holds under 90,000 clones, around 91% seen once, with around 1.9% in the top ten. The material was CD4+ or CD8+ T cells sorted from blood, obtained in a trial of the OX40 agonist ivuxolimab. The receptors were sampled from an adult with an advanced solid tumor such as melanoma, head and neck, liver or kidney cancer. Each CDR3 is given with its conserved first and last residue. The order of the fields is clone size, J gene, V gene, D gene, CDR3 protein, CDR3 DNA. A D gene is named only where the DNA matches it firmly. Rows give clone size only sometimes, using once, few, many, or a class for an expanded clone.

clone_size: -; j_call: TRBJ1-6; v_call: TRBV5-5; d_call: -; cdr3_aa: CASSLVGGNSPLHF; cdr3_nt: TGTGCCAGCAGCTTGGTAGGAGGTAATTCACCCCTCCACTTT
clone_size: few; j_call: TRBJ2-1; v_call: TRBV11-3; d_call: -; cdr3_aa: CASRREGVQFF; cdr3_nt: TGTGCCAGCAGACGGGAAGGAGTGCAGTTCTTC
clone_size: -; j_call: TRBJ2-5; v_call: TRBV7-9; d_call: -; cdr3_aa: CASSLVEETQYF; cdr3_nt: TGTGCCAGCAGCTTGGTGGAGGAGACCCAGTACTTC
clone_size: few; j_call: TRBJ1-1; v_call: TRBV30; d_call: -; cdr3_aa: CAWRGTLGTEAFF; cdr3_nt: TGTGCCTGGAGAGGGACGCTGGGGACTGAAGCTTTCTTT
clone_size: -; j_call: TRBJ2-7; v_call: TRBV6-1; d_call: TRBD1; cdr3_aa: CASSDPDRFYEQYF; cdr3_nt: TGTGCCAGCAGTGACCCGGACAGGTTCTACGAGCAGTACTTC
clone_size: -; j_call: TRBJ2-2; v_call: TRBV6-5; d_call: -; cdr3_aa: CASSRDLGTGELFF; cdr3_nt: TGTGCCAGCAGTCGGGACTTAGGCACCGGGGAGCTGTTTTTT
clone_size: -; j_call: TRBJ2-7; v_call: TRBV4-1; d_call: TRBD2; cdr3_aa: CASSQRRASGFNEQYF; cdr3_nt: TGCGCCAGCAGCCAAAGGAGGGCTAGCGGGTTCAACGAGCAGTACTTC
clone_size: -; j_call: TRBJ1-5; v_call: TRBV6-5; d_call: -; cdr3_aa: CASSVDSLNQPQHF; cdr3_nt: TGTGCCAGCAGTGTGGACAGCCTCAATCAGCCCCAGCATTTT
clone_size: -; j_call: TRBJ1-2; v_call: TRBV18; d_call: -; cdr3_aa: CASSPTDNPYGYTF; cdr3_nt: TGTGCCAGCTCACCCACGGATAACCCCTATGGCTACACCTTC
clone_size: -; j_call: TRBJ1-5; v_call: TRBV6-6; d_call: -; cdr3_aa: CASSYRTTASNQPQHF; cdr3_nt: TGTGCCAGCAGTTACAGGACGACAGCTAGCAATCAGCCCCAGCATTTT
clone_size: -; j_call: TRBJ2-3; v_call: TRBV7-2; d_call: TRBD2; cdr3_aa: CASSRRTSSYTDTQYF; cdr3_nt: TGTGCCAGCAGCCGCCGGACTAGCAGTTACACAGATACGCAGTATTTT
clone_size: -; j_call: TRBJ2-2; v_call: TRBV6-6; d_call: -; cdr3_aa: CASSPNFGGQVGELFF; cdr3_nt: TGTGCCAGCAGTCCAAATTTTGGGGGGCAGGTCGGGGAGCTGTTTTTT
clone_size: -; j_call: TRBJ2-3; v_call: TRBV18; d_call: -; cdr3_aa: CASSPPSSDTQYF; cdr3_nt: TGTGCCAGCTCACCCCCATCTTCTGATACGCAGTATTTT
clone_size: -; j_call: TRBJ1-2; v_call: TRBV5-1; d_call: -; cdr3_aa: CASSPGQLDYGYTF; cdr3_nt: TGCGCCAGCAGCCCTGGACAGCTTGACTATGGCTACACCTTC
clone_size: -; j_call: TRBJ2-4; v_call: TRBV19; d_call: -; cdr3_aa: CASSPRGVAKNIQYF; cdr3_nt: TGTGCCAGTAGTCCCCGGGGAGTAGCCAAAAACATTCAGTACTTC
clone_size: -; j_call: TRBJ2-7; v_call: TRBV2; d_call: TRBD1; cdr3_aa: CASTRGGQGTTHYEQYF; cdr3_nt: TGTGCCAGCACCCGAGGGGGACAGGGGACTACCCATTACGAGCAGTACTTC
clone_size: -; j_call: TRBJ2-3; v_call: TRBV18; d_call: -; cdr3_aa: CASSRSTDTQYF; cdr3_nt: TGTGCCAGCTCCAGGAGCACAGATACGCAGTATTTT
clone_size: -; j_call: TRBJ2-3; v_call: TRBV5-5; d_call: -; cdr3_aa: CASSSGISTDTQYF; cdr3_nt: TGTGCCAGCAGCTCGGGTATTAGCACAGATACGCAGTATTTT
clone_size: -; j_call: TRBJ2-7; v_call: TRBV2; d_call: -; cdr3_aa: CASREQGYEQYF; cdr3_nt: TGTGCCAGCAGGGAACAGGGCTACGAGCAGTACTTC
clone_size: -; j_call: TRBJ2-2; v_call: TRBV5-1; d_call: -; cdr3_aa: CASSLAAGFTGELFF; cdr3_nt: TGCGCCAGCAGCTTGGCCGCAGGCTTCACCGGGGAGCTGTTTTTT
clone_size: -; j_call: TRBJ2-7; v_call: TRBV7-2; d_call: -; cdr3_aa: CASSLESGGYEQYF; cdr3_nt: TGTGCCAGCAGCTTAGAGTCTGGGGGCTACGAGCAGTACTTC
clone_size: -; j_call: TRBJ2-2; v_call: TRBV28; d_call: -; cdr3_aa: CASSSGQTGELFF; cdr3_nt: TGTGCCAGCAGTTCCGGACAGACCGGGGAGCTGTTTTTT
clone_size: -; j_call: TRBJ1-5; v_call: TRBV6-1; d_call: -; cdr3_aa: CASSDGGNQPQHF; cdr3_nt: TGTGCCAGCAGTGACGGAGGCAATCAGCCCCAGCATTTT
clone_size: once; j_call: TRBJ2-4; v_call: TRBV4-1; d_call: -; cdr3_aa: CASSQDLRPPWNIQYF; cdr3_nt: TGCGCCAGCAGCCAAGATCTTAGACCTCCTTGGAACATTCAGTACTTC
clone_size: -; j_call: TRBJ1-5; v_call: TRBV7-9; d_call: TRBD1; cdr3_aa: CASSLGGLIQPQHF; cdr3_nt: TGTGCCAGCAGCCTAGGGGGCCTAATTCAGCCCCAGCATTTT
clone_size: -; j_call: TRBJ2-2; v_call: TRBV19; d_call: -; cdr3_aa: CASTFAGQRDTGELFF; cdr3_nt: TGTGCCAGTACTTTCGCGGGGCAGAGGGACACCGGGGAGCTGTTTTTT
clone_size: -; j_call: TRBJ2-3; v_call: TRBV10-1; d_call: TRBD2; cdr3_aa: CASSGTSGSQREDTQYF; cdr3_nt: TGCGCCAGCAGTGGGACTAGCGGGAGCCAGCGGGAAGATACGCAGTATTTT
clone_size: -; j_call: TRBJ2-7; v_call: TRBV9; d_call: -; cdr3_aa: CASSPGQGYPYEQYF; cdr3_nt: TGTGCCAGCAGCCCTGGGCAGGGTTACCCCTACGAGCAGTACTTC
clone_size: -; j_call: TRBJ2-1; v_call: TRBV5-1; d_call: -; cdr3_aa: CASFVSGNYNEQFF; cdr3_nt: TGCGCCAGCTTCGTTAGCGGTAACTACAATGAGCAGTTCTTC
clone_size: -; j_call: TRBJ1-2; v_call: TRBV7-8; d_call: -; cdr3_aa: CASSSRDTGPSGYTF; cdr3_nt: TGTGCCAGCAGCTCCCGGGACACCGGACCCTCGGGCTACACCTTC
clone_size: -; j_call: TRBJ2-7; v_call: TRBV28; d_call: TRBD2; cdr3_aa: CASSPPGLEEAQYF; cdr3_nt: TGTGCCAGCAGTCCCCCGGGACTAGAGGAAGCGCAGTACTTC
clone_size: -; j_call: TRBJ1-2; v_call: TRBV5-6; d_call: -; cdr3_aa: CASSLGQLYGYTF; cdr3_nt: TGTGCCAGCAGCTTGGGACAGCTCTATGGCTACACCTTC
clone_size: once; j_call: TRBJ2-1; v_call: TRBV18; d_call: -; cdr3_aa: CASSTLGHDNEQFF; cdr3_nt: TGTGCCAGCTCAACCTTGGGACATGACAATGAGCAGTTCTTC